A single sample is the source of the 30 T cell receptor beta chains below, sequenced in a study of identical twins. In TCRdb, the 5' RACE reads were re-called with MiXCR into one record per CDR3 protein. There are about 190,000 distinct CDR3 sequences in the sample; approximately 16% occur only once, and 35% to 50% lies in the top ten. Separately, the same data were catalogued under a study of T cells expressing NK-cell markers.

Input material: CD8+ T cells sorted from blood. These receptors all come from a woman aged 18-29 years in good health.

A few counts support this clonotype. The chain uses TRBV6-9 and TRBJ1-3, with D unresolved. Germline loops: CDR1 MNHGY, CDR2 SVAAGI. V lost 7 bases to trimming and J lost 4 bases, with 17 bases between them. The CDR3 totals 15 residues. In DNA form, the CDR3 reads TGTGCCAGCAAGCCAAAGGGAGGCGGAGGAAACACCATATATTTT. This codes for CASKPKGGGGNTIYF.

In this sample, this clonotype turned up a few times. The junction differs from germline at one of its ends, possibly a read error. CDR3: CASRGQYNDGYTF. The CDR3 region has the DNA TGTGCCAGCAGGGGCCAATATAACGATGGCTACACCTTC. J is TRBJ1-2 and V is TRBV12-3 or TRBV12-4, with D uncertain. This CDR3 spans 13 amino acids.

This rearrangement joins TRBV7-9 to TRBJ2-2; TRBD2 might be the D (5 bases). The CDR3 is 17 residues long. V dropped 3 bases and J dropped 3 bases, with 17 bases sitting between them. Per the germline V gene, CDR1 is SEHNR and CDR2 is FQNEAQ (reference sequence). This CDR3 is CASSFPTSGPDTGELFF. In nucleotides, the CDR3 is TGTGCCAGCAGCTTCCCAACTAGTGGGCCGGACACCGGGGAGCTGTTTTTT.

This clonotype was seen only a few times. The rearrangement uses TRBV3-1 and TRBJ1-1, with D hard to call. CDR1 is LGHDT and CDR2 is YNNKEL in the germline V gene (reference sequence). CDR3 size: 13 residues. V was pared by 4 bases and J by 1 base, with 7 bases between. The CDR3 loop is CASSLPRNTEAFF. In DNA, the CDR3 is TGTGCCAGCAGCCTCCCAAGGAACACTGAAGCTTTCTTT.

The J gene is TRBJ2-1, the V gene TRBV29-1; 10 nucleotides match TRBD2. The V gene end was trimmed by 6 bases and the J gene end by 0 bases; junction bases not matched to a gene: 5. Germline lookup yields CDR1 SQVTM and CDR2 ANQGSEA. The CDR3 sequence is 15 residues long. The CDR3 is CSVQGLAASYNEQFF. The DNA of the CDR3 is TGCAGCGTGCAAGGACTAGCGGCCTCCTACAATGAGCAGTTCTTC.

This clonotype was counted ten times or more. This rearrangement joins TRBV5-1 to TRBJ2-1; TRBD2 matches 10 bases. Germline CDR1 reads SGHRS; CDR2 reads YFSETQ. This CDR3 spans 15 amino acids. V trimming: 1 base; J trimming: 7 bases; junction bases outside the gene matches: 5. CDR3 in DNA: TGCGCCAGCAGCTTGTTTCTAGCGGGAGATAATGAGCAGTTCTTC. This gives the protein CASSLFLAGDNEQFF.

This rearrangement joins TRBV7-9 to TRBJ2-7; the D call may be TRBD1 or TRBD2 (5 bases each). V lost 5 bases and J 1 base, leaving 12 bases between the germline ends. CDR3 length: 14 residues. CDR1 is SEHNR, CDR2 FQNEAQ, per germline (reference sequence). DNA for the CDR3: TGTGCCAGCAGCCACCGGGACCTTTCCTACGAGCAGTACTTC. Protein product: CASSHRDLSYEQYF.

This clonotype turned up a few times. V usage is TRBV5-1 and J usage is TRBJ2-3, with a tentative D call TRBD1 (5 bases). Trimming stripped 0 bases from V and 3 bases from J, with 8 bases between. This CDR3 contains 14 residues. The germline gives CDR1 SGHRS, CDR2 YFSETQ. The CDR3 bases are TGCGCCAGCAGCTTGGAGGGGTTGACAGATACGCAGTATTTT. Its translation is CASSLEGLTDTQYF.

This chain connects TRBV11-2 to TRBJ2-1, with D unresolved. Deletions cut 0 bases from V and 12 bases from J, with 12 bases between. Germline CDR1 SGHAT, CDR2 FQNNGV. This CDR3 spans 13 amino acids. The CDR3 here is CASSLDWAHVQFF. The CDR3 nucleotides read TGTGCCAGCAGCTTAGATTGGGCACATGTGCAGTTCTTC.

This clonotype was observed a few times. The CDR3 nucleotides are TGCGCCAGCAGTCCCGGGACTAGCGGGAGGATCGAGGAGACCCAGTACTTC. Protein: CASSPGTSGRIEETQYF. V and J are TRBV5-1 and TRBJ2-5, with 15 nucleotides matching TRBD2. The germline V gene has CDR1 SGHRS and CDR2 YFSETQ. After removal of 5 bases from V and 5 bases from J, the junction contained 10 bases not matched to a gene. This CDR3 comprises 17 residues. The full variable domain, in which reference TRBV5-1 and TRBJ2-5 provide the parts outside the CDR3, is KAGVTQTPRYLIKTRGQQVTLSCSPISGHRSVSWYQQTPGQGLQFLFEYFSETQRNKGNFPGRFSGRQFSNSRSEMNVSTLELGDSALYLCASSPGTSGRIEETQYFGPGTRLLVL.

This chain joins TRBV7-9 and TRBJ1-1; TRBD1 aligns across 8 bases. The V gene's germline CDR1 is SEHNR and CDR2 FQNEAQ (reference sequence). CDR3 size: 15 residues. V shed 5 bases and J 1 base; nucleotides not matched to a gene: 6. The chain's CDR3 is CASSQGQGTNTEAFF. In DNA, the CDR3 is TGTGCCAGCAGCCAAGGACAGGGAACGAACACTGAAGCTTTCTTT.

This clonotype has just a few counts. The CDR3 protein is CAISGGSIEQYF. The CDR3 nucleotides are TGTGCCATCAGTGGAGGGTCCATCGAGCAGTACTTC. The rearrangement joins TRBV10-3 to TRBJ2-7; a possible D gene is TRBD2 (5 bases). V was clipped by 4 bases and J by 6 bases, with 10 bases between them. The CDR3 is made up of 12 amino acids. The germline CDR1 and CDR2 sequences are ENHRY and SYGVKD.

J is TRBJ2-3 and V is TRBV6-1; D unclear. CDR1 and CDR2 (germline): MNHNS, SASEGT. The germline V and J ends were trimmed by 5 bases and 2 bases, with 17 bases remaining between them. The CDR3 is made up of 16 amino acids. CDR3 nucleotide sequence: TGTGCCAGCAGTCGCTTCCAAGGGAAATACACAGATACGCAGTATTTT. Residues: CASSRFQGKYTDTQYF.

This clonotype has only a few counts. The chain couples TRBV6-5 to TRBJ2-7; TRBD2 might be the D (6 bases). The V end lost 7 bases, the J end lost 0 bases, and 16 bases lay between the germline ends. CDR3 length: 15 amino acids. In germline, CDR1 is MNHEY, CDR2 SVGAGI. In nucleotides, the CDR3 is TGTGCCAGCACTTCCCATGCGGGGAGCTCCTACGAGCAGTACTTC. Residues: CASTSHAGSSYEQYF.

The table lists this clonotype with a few counts. V gene TRBV10-2 combines with J gene TRBJ2-7; D not resolved. The V gene lost 8 bases and the J gene lost 2 bases, with 10 bases spanning the gap. The CDR3 covers 12 residues. Germline values: CDR1 WSHSY, CDR2 SAAADI. CDR3 DNA: TGCGCCAGCTCAGCGAGCCCCTACGAGCAGTACTTC. It is translated as CASSASPYEQYF.

V and J are TRBV12-3 or TRBV12-4 and TRBJ2-7, with 8 bases lining up with TRBD1. The ends lost 4 bases at V and 5 bases at J; junction bases unmatched: 7. This CDR3 has 14 residues. The CDR3 nucleotides read TGTGCCAGCAGTTCAGGAGACAGGGGTAACGAGCAGTACTTC. It codes for CASSSGDRGNEQYF.

This clonotype has ten or more counts. The V gene is TRBV24-1, the J gene TRBJ2-2; D not resolved. The germline CDR1 and CDR2 sequences are KGHDR and SFDVKD. This CDR3 spans 12 amino acids. V was clipped by 2 bases and J by 3 bases, with 0 bases between them. Written as DNA, the CDR3 is TGTGCCACCAGTGATTACACCGGGGAGCTGTTTTTT. Translating gives CATSDYTGELFF.

The sample holds a few counts of this clonotype. The rearrangement links TRBV20-1 to TRBJ1-1, with 7 nucleotides matching TRBD1. The V segment lost 0 bases and the J segment 1 base; nucleotides outside the gene matches: 5. Germline V gene data show CDR1 as DFQATT and CDR2 as SNEGSKA (reference sequence). The CDR3 totals 15 residues. For the CDR3, the DNA is TGCAGTGCTAGAGATGCTAACAGGGGGAACACTGAAGCTTTCTTT. It is translated as CSARDANRGNTEAFF.

The chain joins TRBV20-1 to TRBJ2-2; TRBD2 is a possible D gene (6 bases). The CDR3 extends over 15 amino acids. The germline V and J ends were trimmed by 0 bases and 4 bases, with 12 bases remaining between them. CDR1 is DFQATT and CDR2 is SNEGSKA in the germline V gene (reference sequence). In DNA, the CDR3 is TGCAGTGCTAGAGATCTGCGGGACGGCACCGGGGAGCTGTTTTTT. It encodes CSARDLRDGTGELFF.

This clonotype was observed a few times. This chain links TRBV11-3 with TRBJ1-6; D gene uncertain. CDR1 and CDR2 from the germline V gene are SGHNT and YENEEA. This CDR3 spans 13 amino acids. The germline V and J ends were trimmed by 1 base and 7 bases, with 5 bases remaining between them. CDR3 region: CASSLAVNSPLHF. Here the CDR3 DNA reads TGTGCCAGCAGCTTAGCTGTGAATTCACCCCTCCACTTT. Complete variable domain (other parts from reference TRBV11-3 and TRBJ1-6): EAGVVQSPRYKIIEKKQPVAFWCNPISGHNTLYWYLQNLGQGPELLIRYENEEAVDDSQLPKDRFSAERLKGVDSTLKIQPAELGDSAVYLCASSLAVNSPLHFGNGTRLTVT.

This clonotype came up a few times. The J gene is TRBJ2-3, the V gene TRBV29-1, with TRBD2 matching over 8 bases. Looked up from germline, CDR1 is SQVTM and CDR2 is ANQGSEA. There are 14 residues in the CDR3. V lost 6 bases and J lost 2; bases outside the gene matches: 7. This CDR3 is CSVELAEHTDTQYF. The CDR3 DNA reads TGCAGCGTAGAACTAGCGGAGCACACAGATACGCAGTATTTT.

This CDR3 is CASRAGLPTLTDTQYF. DNA for the CDR3: TGTGCCAGCAGAGCGGGACTCCCAACCCTCACAGATACGCAGTATTTT. The gene calls are TRBV12-3 or TRBV12-4 and TRBJ2-3, with 7 bases lining up with TRBD2. Trimming cost V 6 bases and J 2 bases; bases outside gene matches: 11. This CDR3 is built from 16 residues.

The chain combines TRBV7-9 with TRBJ2-7; D possibly corresponds to TRBD2 (6 bases). With 6 bases removed from V and 2 bases from J, the gap between germline ends came to 17 bases. The CDR3 has 15 amino acids. The germline V gene encodes CDR1 SEHNR and CDR2 FQNEAQ (reference sequence). CDR3 DNA sequence: TGTGCCAGCAGACCTCCGGGACTGGGAACCTACGAGCAGTACTTC. Its translation: CASRPPGLGTYEQYF.

This clonotype was observed many times. V gene TRBV12-3 or TRBV12-4 combines with J gene TRBJ2-2; TRBD1 matches 11 bases. CDR3 length: 15 amino acids. With V trimmed by 10 bases and J by 9 bases, 13 bases remained unmatched. This CDR3 is CATSGGQGANRELFF. For the CDR3, the DNA is TGTGCCACCTCTGGCGGACAGGGGGCCAACAGGGAGCTGTTTTTT.

This clonotype was picked up one time. The J gene is TRBJ2-5, the V gene TRBV20-1; 8 nucleotides agree with TRBD2. The CDR3 totals 13 residues. Trimming took 6 bases from V and 3 from J; bases not matched to a gene: 6. Germline CDR1 reads DFQATT; CDR2 reads SNEGSKA (reference sequence). CDR3 bases: TGCAGTGCCCCCTTTAGCGGGGAAGAGACCCAGTACTTC. Translated, it gives CSAPFSGEETQYF.

This clonotype was detected a few times. This chain connects TRBV12-3 or TRBV12-4 to TRBJ1-6, with no clear D. The V end was cut by 3 bases, the J end by 10 bases, with 13 bases between. The CDR3 is 14 residues long. The CDR3 DNA is TGTGCCAGCAGTTTCCGCCGGCGCTACTCACCCCTCCACTTT. Protein: CASSFRRRYSPLHF.

This clonotype has just a few counts. The chain uses TRBV20-1 and TRBJ2-5, with a tentative D call TRBD2 (6 bases). Trimming took off 3 bases at V and 5 bases at J, with 16 bases between the two ends. Germline V CDR1 and CDR2: DFQATT, SNEGSKA (reference sequence). The CDR3 covers 14 residues. CDR3 loop: CSASGGAIVETQYF. CDR3 sequence (DNA): TGCAGTGCTAGCGGCGGGGCGATTGTGGAGACCCAGTACTTC.

This clonotype was recorded a few times. The V and J genes are TRBV12-3 or TRBV12-4 and TRBJ2-5; 7 nucleotides align to TRBD2. With 5 bases clipped from V and 4 bases from J, the junction kept 10 bases outside the gene matches. The CDR3 has 15 amino acids. The CDR3 spells CASSGRVSAGETQYF. In DNA, the CDR3 is TGTGCCAGCAGTGGGAGGGTTAGCGCGGGAGAGACCCAGTACTTC.

This clonotype has just a few counts. This chain joins TRBV7-8 and TRBJ2-1; D unclear. Trimming took off 0 bases at V and 8 bases at J, with 8 bases between the two ends. This CDR3 is 13 amino acids long. Per the germline V gene, CDR1 is SGHVS and CDR2 is FQNEAQ. The CDR3 sequence: CASSLASTDEQFF. For the CDR3, the DNA is TGTGCCAGCAGCTTAGCATCCACGGATGAGCAGTTCTTC. Drawing the rest from reference TRBV7-8 and TRBJ2-1, the complete variable domain is GAGVSQSPRYKVAKRGQDVALRCDPISGHVSLFWYQQALGQGPEFLTYFQNEAQLDKSGLPSDRFFAERPEGSVSTLKIQRTQQEDSAVYLCASSLASTDEQFFGPGTRLTVL.

This clonotype was detected only a few times. The chain couples TRBV2 to TRBJ1-1; no clear D gene. The V gene lost 2 bases and the J gene lost 3 bases, with 10 bases spanning the gap. CDR1 is SNHLY, CDR2 FYNNEI, per germline. This CDR3 contains 14 residues. The CDR3 coding sequence is TGTGCCAGCAGTGAATCGGGCCGATACACTGAAGCTTTCTTT. This gives the protein CASSESGRYTEAFF.